The T cell receptor beta chain described here comes from a study of human T cells and chemical hapten exposure. Study-wide points: Donors had alopecia, so their immune response may differ from healthy people's.

MiXCR, run by TCRdb on the RACE reads, gives a single entry per CDR3 protein. This sample yields about 39,000 distinct CDR3 sequences, of which about 13% are seen a single time; roughly 2.5% belongs to the top ten. At least ten counts were recorded for this clonotype. Its specificity is not known. No conserved phenylalanine or tryptophan ends this CDR3, so it is likely a read error. The DNA is left out, because the CDR3 cannot be placed on it with certainty; the CDR3 is given as TCRdb lists it. The time point is: patch test 3, about 24 weeks after DPC sensitization. The treatment denotes: therapeutic diphenylcyclopropenone sensitization with weekly scalp DPC. Before extraction, the whole blood was not fractionated, and total RNA was taken from it. The TCR was taken from a woman between 35 and 50 years old with alopecia areata. Some clones in this sample may be carry-over from other donors' samples. Sequenced material: whole blood, taken in connection with sensitization to the hapten diphenylcyclopropenone (DPC).

CDR3 amino acids: CASSKAGPP. The chain recombines TRBV21-1 with TRBJ2-7; no check of the table's D call, TRBD1, against the DNA was made. TRBV21-1 is termed a pseudogene. Ends included, the CDR3 has 9 residues.